The 26 T cell receptor beta chains presented below share a single source sample, sequenced in a study of T-cell memory formation after mild COVID-19. TCRdb called the 5' RACE reads again in MiXCR, with one record for every CDR3 protein. The table includes fewer than 110,000 distinct CDR3 sequences, 14% detected once. The sequencing input was PBMCs or a T cell subset sorted from them (not recorded which). These receptors came from a man between 18 and 35 years old who had mild COVID-19 (a few samples of this study predate the infection). Cell type and time point are not known.

This clonotype appeared a few times. J is TRBJ1-2 and V is TRBV12-5; perhaps TRBD1 as D (6 bases). With 3 bases removed from V and 8 bases from J, the gap between germline ends came to 16 bases. Germline lookup yields CDR1 LGHNT and CDR2 FRNRAP. The CDR3 is 14 amino acids. The CDR3 DNA reads as TGTGCTAGTGGTTTTGAACAGGGTTGGGGCGGCTACACCTTC. This gives the protein CASGFEQGWGGYTF.

This clonotype was observed a handful of times. The genes are TRBV6-5 and TRBJ2-5, with a tentative D call TRBD2 (5 bases). The germline V and J ends were trimmed by 10 bases and 5 bases, with 17 bases remaining between them. The CDR3 is 13 residues long. Germline V gene sequence: CDR1 MNHEY, CDR2 SVGAGI. The CDR3 loop is CATGVRVEETQYF. The CDR3 nucleotides read TGTGCCACCGGGGTCCGGGTGGAGGAGACCCAGTACTTC.

The chain has TRBV20-1 and TRBJ2-1; the D gene is possibly TRBD1 (6 bases). Trimming removed 6 bases at V and 9 bases at J, with 33 bases between. The CDR3 is 18 amino acids. CDR1 is DFQATT and CDR2 is SNEGSKA in the germline V gene (reference sequence). This CDR3 is CSAPKGWAQGHQVGEQFF. CDR3 coding DNA: TGCAGTGCCCCAAAAGGGTGGGCGCAGGGACATCAGGTGGGTGAGCAGTTCTTC.

V gene TRBV4-1 combines with J gene TRBJ2-7, with D possibly being TRBD1 or TRBD2 (5 bases each). Germline CDR1 reads MGHRA; CDR2 reads YSYEKL. Deletions cut 1 base from V and 3 bases from J, with 10 bases between. The CDR3 has 14 residues. The CDR3 region is CASSQGRDHYEQYF. CDR3 DNA: TGCGCCAGCAGCCAAGGAAGGGACCACTACGAGCAGTACTTC.

This clonotype was seen more than once but under ten times. This rearrangement joins TRBV7-9 to TRBJ2-1; no reliable D call. The V gene's germline CDR1 is SEHNR and CDR2 FQNEAQ (reference sequence). The germline V and J ends were trimmed by 1 base and 7 bases, with 8 bases remaining between them. The CDR3 loop spans 13 amino acids. Written as DNA, the CDR3 is TGTGCCAGCAGCTTAGTACCCCTAAATGAGCAGTTCTTC. Encoded protein: CASSLVPLNEQFF.

The table lists this clonotype with many counts. The rearrangement links TRBV10-2 to TRBJ2-5, with 9 positions matching TRBD1. J gave up 1 base and V 4 bases, and 13 bases lay outside the gene matches. This CDR3 contains 18 residues. CDR1 is WSHSY, CDR2 SAAADI, per germline. CDR3 residues: CASSAVPGQGLGQETQYF. DNA for the CDR3: TGCGCCAGCAGTGCGGTCCCGGGACAGGGATTGGGCCAAGAGACCCAGTACTTC.

The chain joins TRBV5-1 to TRBJ1-3, with D tentatively TRBD1 (5 bases). Germline lookup yields CDR1 SGHRS and CDR2 YFSETQ. CDR3 length equals 15 residues. The V end was cut by 5 bases, the J end by 0 bases, with 12 bases between. Written as DNA, the CDR3 is TGCGCCAGCAGTCCGGGGGGATTCTCTGGAAACACCATATATTTT. Encoded protein: CASSPGGFSGNTIYF.

This clonotype was detected many times. This chain uses TRBV29-1 with TRBJ1-1, with D perhaps TRBD1 (5 bases). This CDR3 has 13 amino acids. Trimming took off 6 bases at V and 1 base at J, with 12 bases between the two ends. Germline V lookup: CDR1 SQVTM, CDR2 ANQGSEA. The CDR3 DNA reads TGCAGCGTCCCGGACATAAGGAACACTGAAGCTTTCTTT. Amino acid sequence: CSVPDIRNTEAFF.

This clonotype was detected ten times or more. The chain couples TRBV5-6 to TRBJ2-4; D possibly corresponds to TRBD1 (6 bases). CDR1 and CDR2 from the germline V gene are SGHDT and YYEEEE. V gave up 2 bases and J gave up 2 bases, with 14 bases separating them. CDR3 length equals 16 residues. CDR3 DNA: TGTGCCAGCAGCTTCGGCAGGGGCTGGTCCAAAAACATTCAGTACTTC. The encoded protein is CASSFGRGWSKNIQYF.

The CDR3 bases are TGTGCCAGCTCACGGGGGGGCCTTGGCACAGATACGCAGTATTTT. Translated: CASSRGGLGTDTQYF. The chain couples TRBV18 to TRBJ2-3; the D gene is possibly TRBD2 (7 bases). CDR1 and CDR2 from the germline V gene are KGHSH and LQKENI. CDR3 length: 15 residues. Deletions cut 4 bases from V and 1 base from J, with 12 bases between.

This clonotype was detected a few times. This chain links TRBV9 with TRBJ2-3; 12 nucleotides match TRBD2. J lost 6 bases, V lost 4 bases, and 21 bases had no gene match. The CDR3 has 20 amino acids. Germline CDR1 reads SGDLS; CDR2 reads YYNGEE. As DNA, the CDR3 is TGTGCCAGCAGCTCCCGGACTAGCGGGGAACTAAGACAACCCGCGGATACGCAGTATTTT. Translation gives CASSSRTSGELRQPADTQYF.

This clonotype was counted only a few times. The V gene is TRBV4-1, the J gene TRBJ1-5; TRBD1 might be the D (6 bases). CDR3 size: 15 residues. Trimming pared 2 bases from V and 6 bases from J, leaving 14 bases between. Per germline, CDR1 MGHRA and CDR2 YSYEKL. CDR3 loop: CASSQKDSVSQPQHF. The CDR3 DNA sequence: TGCGCCAGCAGCCAAAAGGACAGTGTCTCTCAGCCCCAGCATTTT.

V gene TRBV4-1 combines with J gene TRBJ2-7; perhaps TRBD2 as D (5 bases). Deletions cut 3 bases from V and 3 bases from J, with 15 bases between. Germline V gives CDR1 MGHRA, CDR2 YSYEKL. This CDR3 has 15 residues. The CDR3 sequence is CASSQTPRGYYEQYF. The CDR3 DNA reads TGCGCCAGCAGCCAGACACCCCGGGGTTACTACGAGCAGTACTTC.

The sample holds a few counts of this clonotype. The chain combines TRBV24-1 with TRBJ2-7; D is undetermined. This CDR3 spans 13 amino acids. Per germline, CDR1 KGHDR and CDR2 SFDVKD. Trimming cost V 6 bases and J 3 bases, with 11 bases left between them. DNA for the CDR3: TGTGCCACCAGTCTCCCCGTTGTCTACGAGCAGTACGTC. It is translated as CATSLPVVYEQYV.

The gene calls are TRBV5-1 and TRBJ1-2, with D perhaps matching TRBD1 (5 bases). The CDR3 covers 14 residues. Trimming left V 2 bases short and J 5 bases short, with 13 bases between. Germline CDR1 reads SGHRS; CDR2 reads YFSETQ. Here the CDR3 DNA reads TGCGCCAGCAGCTTAGCCGGGGCAGGATATGGCTACACCTTC. It yields the protein CASSLAGAGYGYTF.

The sample holds a few counts of this clonotype. CDR3 sequence (DNA): TGTGCCAGCAGTTACTCATGGCTAGCATTGGAGCAGTTCTTC. Translation: CASSYSWLALEQFF. V gene TRBV6-5 combines with J gene TRBJ2-1; weak D call: TRBD2 (5 bases). The CDR3 is 14 residues long. Germline CDR1 is MNHEY and CDR2 is SVGAGI. V lost 0 bases and J 10 bases, leaving 13 bases between the germline ends.

The chain joins TRBV9 to TRBJ2-1, with 7 bases matching TRBD2. The CDR3 runs to 13 residues. The germline V gene encodes CDR1 SGDLS and CDR2 YYNGEE. V shed 2 bases and J 7 bases; nucleotides not matched to a gene: 3. The CDR3 bases are TGTGCCAGCAGCGTTGGGGGGGTGAATGAGCAGTTCTTC. Protein sequence: CASSVGGVNEQFF.

The CDR3 sequence: CASRSGLAKYNEQFF. The CDR3 coding sequence is TGTGCCAGCCGGAGCGGGCTAGCGAAATACAATGAGCAGTTCTTC. The chain combines TRBV11-2 with TRBJ2-1; D possibly corresponds to TRBD2 (6 bases). The germline gives CDR1 SGHAT, CDR2 FQNNGV. Trimming took off 8 bases at V and 4 bases at J, with 18 bases between the two ends. The CDR3 has 15 residues.

This clonotype was observed a few times. The chain couples TRBV7-2 to TRBJ2-3, with TRBD2 identical over 9 bases. The germline CDR1 and CDR2 sequences are SGHTA and FQGNSA. The CDR3 runs to 14 residues. Trimming at V came to 1 base and at J to 5 bases, leaving 1 base not matched to a gene. For the CDR3, the DNA is TGTGCCAGCAGCTTAGAGACTAGCGGAGATACGCAGTATTTT. Protein sequence: CASSLETSGDTQYF.

This clonotype was counted ten times or more. The chain recombines TRBV6-1 with TRBJ2-3; 12 bases line up with TRBD2. Germline lookup yields CDR1 MNHNS and CDR2 SASEGT. V dropped 2 bases and J dropped 4; count of bases not matched to a gene: 1. The CDR3 runs to 15 residues. DNA of the CDR3: TGTGCCAGCAGTGAACTAGCGGGGGGGCCAGATACGCAGTATTTT. This encodes CASSELAGGPDTQYF.

This clonotype turned up a few times. This chain uses TRBV4-1 with TRBJ2-3; 11 bases fit TRBD2. V trimming: 6 bases; J trimming: 5 bases; junction bases outside the gene matches: 7. Germline lookup yields CDR1 MGHRA and CDR2 YSYEKL. The CDR3 is 15 residues long. The CDR3 here is CASRFSGGAVDTQYF. CDR3 nucleotide sequence: TGCGCCAGCAGATTTAGCGGGGGGGCTGTAGATACGCAGTATTTT.

The chain couples TRBV9 to TRBJ2-2; no firm D call. The V end lost 0 bases, the J end lost 0 bases, and 9 bases lay between the germline ends. Germline V gene lookup returns CDR1 SGDLS and CDR2 YYNGEE. This CDR3 is 16 amino acids long. DNA for the CDR3: TGTGCCAGCAGCGTAGCCGGCAGAGCGAACACCGGGGAGCTGTTTTTT. Its translation is CASSVAGRANTGELFF.

The chain joins TRBV4-1 to TRBJ2-3; D is uncertain. The germline gives CDR1 MGHRA, CDR2 YSYEKL. V dropped 5 bases and J dropped 4 bases, with 16 bases sitting between them. The length of the CDR3 is 15 residues. CDR3 residues: CASSKGPAVADTQYF. CDR3 coding DNA: TGCGCCAGCAGCAAAGGTCCTGCGGTCGCAGATACGCAGTATTTT.

This clonotype was counted only a few times. V gene TRBV5-4 combines with J gene TRBJ2-2, with TRBD1 matching over 8 bases. This CDR3 is built from 15 residues. With V trimmed by 6 bases and J by 7 bases, 11 bases remained unmatched. Germline values: CDR1 SGHNT, CDR2 YYREEE (reference sequence). The CDR3 loop reads CASTTQGALIGELFF. The CDR3 nucleotides read TGTGCCAGCACCACTCAGGGGGCTCTGATCGGGGAGCTGTTTTTT.

There are many counts of this clonotype. The chain combines TRBV12-3 or TRBV12-4 with TRBJ2-3; D is possibly TRBD2 (5 bases). The length of the CDR3 is 15 residues. V lost 6 bases and J 2 bases, leaving 15 bases between the germline ends. CDR3: CASSPLGRDTDTQYF. The CDR3 nucleotides read TGTGCCAGCAGCCCACTAGGCCGGGACACAGATACGCAGTATTTT.

This clonotype was counted a few times. The chain carries TRBV4-2 and TRBJ2-5; 10 positions match TRBD2. The CDR3 is 17 amino acids. Trimming at V came to 0 bases and at J to 2 bases, leaving 6 bases not matched to a gene. The germline CDR1 and CDR2 sequences are LGHNA and YNFKEQ. CDR3 coding DNA: TGTGCCAGCAGCCAAGATGGGGTTAGCGGGGGGCAAGAGACCCAGTACTTC. Protein sequence: CASSQDGVSGGQETQYF.